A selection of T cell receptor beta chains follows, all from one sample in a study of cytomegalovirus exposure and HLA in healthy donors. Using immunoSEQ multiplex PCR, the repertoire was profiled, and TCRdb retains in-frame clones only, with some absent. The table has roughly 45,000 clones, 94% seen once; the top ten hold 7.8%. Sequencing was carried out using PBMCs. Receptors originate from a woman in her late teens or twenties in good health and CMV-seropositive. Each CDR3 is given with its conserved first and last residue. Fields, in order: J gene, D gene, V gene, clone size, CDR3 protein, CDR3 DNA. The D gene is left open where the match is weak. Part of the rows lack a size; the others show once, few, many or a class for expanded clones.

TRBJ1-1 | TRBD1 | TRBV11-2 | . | CASREEGARNTEAFF | TGTGCCAGCAGAGAGGAGGGGGCTCGGAACACTGAAGCTTTCTTT
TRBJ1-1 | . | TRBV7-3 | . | CASSPGLGGSAFF | TGTGCCAGCAGCCCCGGACTTGGAGGATCGGCTTTCTTT
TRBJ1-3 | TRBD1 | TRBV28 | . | CASSLSPQGASGNTIYF | TGTGCCAGCAGTTTATCTCCCCAGGGGGCCTCTGGAAACACCATATATTTT
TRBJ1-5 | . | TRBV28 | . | CASSLSLGPNQPQHF | TGTGCCAGCAGTTTATCCCTTGGCCCCAATCAGCCCCAGCATTTT
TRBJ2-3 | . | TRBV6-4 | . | CATRSARTDTQYF | TGTGCCACCAGGAGCGCCCGCACAGATACGCAGTATTTT
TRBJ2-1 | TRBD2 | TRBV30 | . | CAWGSGRASSYNEQFF | TGTGCCTGGGGTAGCGGGAGGGCCAGCTCCTACAATGAGCAGTTCTTC
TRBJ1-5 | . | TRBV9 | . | CASSPAGQGNQPQHF | TGTGCCAGCAGCCCCGCCGGGCAGGGGAATCAGCCCCAGCATTTT
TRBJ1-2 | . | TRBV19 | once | CASSIPLGGGGYTF | TGTGCCAGTAGTATCCCCCTTGGCGGGGGTGGCTACACCTTC
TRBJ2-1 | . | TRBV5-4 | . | CASSRTSVAEQFF | TGTGCCAGCAGCCGCACTAGTGTCGCTGAGCAGTTCTTC
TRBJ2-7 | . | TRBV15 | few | CATSAQEINEQYF | TGTGCCACCAGCGCCCAGGAAATTAACGAGCAGTACTTC
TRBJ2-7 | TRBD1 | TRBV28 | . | CASSPQQGSTYEQYF | TGTGCCAGCAGTCCACAACAGGGGTCGACCTACGAGCAGTACTTC
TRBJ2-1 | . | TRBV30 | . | CAWSPMGRTYNEQFF | TGTGCCTGGAGTCCGATGGGGAGGACCTACAATGAGCAGTTCTTC
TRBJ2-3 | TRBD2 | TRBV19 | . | CASSERSGRITDTQYF | TGTGCCAGTAGTGAACGTAGCGGGAGAATCACAGATACGCAGTATTTT
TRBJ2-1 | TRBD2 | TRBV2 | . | CASSENSGGYNEQFF | TGTGCCAGCAGTGAAAACAGCGGGGGATACAATGAGCAGTTCTTC
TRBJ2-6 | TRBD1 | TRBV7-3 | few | CASSLVGTAFSGANVLTF | TGTGCCAGCAGCTTAGTGGGGACAGCGTTCTCTGGGGCCAACGTCCTGACTTTC
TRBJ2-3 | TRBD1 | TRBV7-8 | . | CASSLAIGGSGTDTQYF | TGTGCCAGCAGCTTAGCAATAGGGGGCTCCGGCACAGATACGCAGTATTTT
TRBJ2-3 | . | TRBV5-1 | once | CASSLSGFSTDTQYF | TGCGCCAGCAGCTTATCGGGATTTAGCACAGATACGCAGTATTTT